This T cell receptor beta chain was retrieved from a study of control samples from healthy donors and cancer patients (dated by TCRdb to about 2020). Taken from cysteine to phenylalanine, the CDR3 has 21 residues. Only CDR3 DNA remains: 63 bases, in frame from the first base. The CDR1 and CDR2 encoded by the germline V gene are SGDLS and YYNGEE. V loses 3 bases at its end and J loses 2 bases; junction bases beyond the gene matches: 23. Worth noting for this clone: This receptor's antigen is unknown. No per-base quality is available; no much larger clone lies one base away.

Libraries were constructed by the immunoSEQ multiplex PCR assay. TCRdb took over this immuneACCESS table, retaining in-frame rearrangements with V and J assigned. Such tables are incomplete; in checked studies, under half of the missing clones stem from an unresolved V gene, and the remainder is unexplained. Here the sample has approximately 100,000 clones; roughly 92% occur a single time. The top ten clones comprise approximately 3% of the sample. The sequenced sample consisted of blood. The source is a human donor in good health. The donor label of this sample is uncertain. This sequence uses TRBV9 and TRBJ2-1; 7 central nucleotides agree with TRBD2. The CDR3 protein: CASSEPTGTTLTGITYNEQFF. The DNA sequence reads TGTGCCAGCAGCGAACCGACCGGGACTACCTTAACGGGGATAACCTACAATGAGCAGTTCTTC. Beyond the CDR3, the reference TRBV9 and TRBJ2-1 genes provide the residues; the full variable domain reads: DSGVTQTPKHLITATGQRVTLRCSPRSGDLSVYWYQQSLDQGLQFLIQYYNGEERAKGNILERFSAQQFPDLHSELNLSSLELGDSALYFCASSEPTGTTLTGITYNEQFFGPGTRLTVL.